These T cell receptor beta chains were read from a single sample in a study of blood T cell repertoires in COVID-19. Profiling relied on immunoSEQ multiplex PCR, and the TCRdb table lists in-frame clones only, not all of them. The top ten hold around 3.4% of the sample, which has hundreds of thousands of clones, over 65% seen once. The sequencing input was peripheral blood. These receptors were obtained from a woman over 75 with acute or convalescent COVID-19. CDR3s include the opening cysteine and the closing phenylalanine or tryptophan. D genes are given only for firm matches.

>TRBV4-1|TRBJ2-5|TRBD2
CASSQFAGVRRETQYF
>TRBV3-1/TRBV3-2|TRBJ2-1|-
CASSQKAGEQFF
>TRBV11-1|TRBJ1-6|-
CASSLTLTSPLHF
>TRBV3-1/TRBV3-2|TRBJ2-7|-
CASSQVGGYEQYF
>TRBV2|TRBJ1-4|TRBD1
CASTRQGMGREKLFF
>TRBV13|TRBJ2-1|TRBD2
CASSLLLAGGPFEQFF
>TRBV3-1/TRBV3-2|TRBJ2-3|TRBD2
CASSRTSGDTQYF
>TRBV19|TRBJ2-2|TRBD2
CASSPSGGVRELFF
>TRBV2|TRBJ1-5|-
CASSGTESNQPQHF
>TRBV19|TRBJ2-1|-
CASSNLRVSGNNEQFF
>TRBV6-2/TRBV6-3|TRBJ1-1|-
CASSHQGQNTEAFF
>TRBV5-1|TRBJ1-1|TRBD1
CASSPPDRVEAFF
>TRBV5-4|TRBJ2-1|TRBD2
CASSSGRNYNEQFF
>TRBV19|TRBJ1-5|-
CAGSTGRQPQHF
>TRBV18|TRBJ2-2|-
CASSPRTAGSAGELFF
>TRBV6-5|TRBJ2-3|TRBD2
CASRAAGGSTDTQYF
>TRBV29-1|TRBJ1-1|-
CSVYDRLNTEAFF
>TRBV5-1|TRBJ1-5|-
CASSSGGNNQPQHF
>TRBV3-1/TRBV3-2|TRBJ1-1|-
CASSQTGQIAAEAFF
>TRBV7-2|TRBJ1-6|-
CASSLVGTAGRSPLHF
>TRBV20-1|TRBJ2-3|-
CSALLGVRWYF
>TRBV5-6|TRBJ1-4|-
CASSLARSPTNEKLFF
>TRBV2|TRBJ1-1|TRBD1
CASSLGGQGMAFF
>TRBV5-1|TRBJ1-1|TRBD1
CASSLGLTGDTEAFF
>TRBV12-5|TRBJ1-2|TRBD1
CASAPGQGYGYTF
>TRBV7-9|TRBJ2-1|TRBD2
CASSKPGLAGVSNEQFF
>TRBV30|TRBJ1-6|TRBD1
CACPPQTGGSPLHF
>TRBV10-3|TRBJ1-1|TRBD1
CATTGQLNLLNTEAFF
>TRBV21-1|TRBJ2-5|-
CASSKAKGQETQYF
>TRBV12-3/TRBV12-4|TRBJ2-2|-
CASKTGPIGELFF
>TRBV19|TRBJ1-2|TRBD1
CASSSRTGAVGYTF
>TRBV7-9|TRBJ2-7|-
CASSLKRVAFSEQYF
>TRBV5-1|TRBJ1-2|-
CASSVGAGDYGYTF
>TRBV15|TRBJ1-5|TRBD1
CATPDRMNSNQPQHF
>TRBV12-3/TRBV12-4|TRBJ1-1|-
CASSFGRVTEAFF
>TRBV6-2/TRBV6-3|TRBJ2-5|-
CASSSGGAAYETQYF
>TRBV5-6|TRBJ1-4|TRBD1
CASSGRDRGVEKLFF
>TRBV18|TRBJ2-5|-
CASSPGTNQETQYF
>TRBV9|TRBJ1-4|-
CASSVGPGVGEKLFF
>TRBV5-1|TRBJ2-1|TRBD2
CASSPTGTSTYNEQFF
>TRBV7-8|TRBJ1-5|-
CASSLDMGGQPQHF
>TRBV3-1/TRBV3-2|TRBJ1-1|-
CASSQGREAFF
>TRBV27|TRBJ1-2|-
CASRRGANFGYTF
>TRBV18|TRBJ2-1|TRBD2
CASSPPGGAYNEQFF
>TRBV27|TRBJ1-4|TRBD1
CASSRGTAINEKLFF